This passage covers 29 T cell receptor beta chains from one sample sequenced in a study of patients and donors after allogeneic stem cell transplantation. Each CDR3 protein is one row after TCRdb ran MiXCR on the RT-PCR reads. The table lists 900,000 to 1,000,000 distinct CDR3 sequences, 15% to 20% of them singletons. Sequenced input: blood, either unsorted or a sorted T cell fraction (not recorded which). The origin of the receptors is a human donor who was either an allogeneic HSCT recipient or a stem cell or donor lymphocyte infusion donor (not recorded which). It is not recorded whose cells these are; they may come from a transplant donor.

This clonotype came up a few times. This rearrangement joins TRBV2 to TRBJ1-2; TRBD1 matches at 9 bases. There are 16 residues in the CDR3. J lost 6 bases, V lost 5 bases, and 13 bases had no gene match. Germline CDR1 SNHLY, CDR2 FYNNEI. The CDR3 protein is CASSSGQGSAMHGYTF. The CDR3 DNA reads as TGTGCCAGCAGTTCTGGACAGGGGTCCGCGATGCATGGCTACACCTTC. The whole variable domain, remainder taken from reference TRBV2 and TRBJ1-2, is EPEVTQTPSHQVTQMGQEVILRCVPISNHLYFYWYRQILGQKVEFLVSFYNNEISEKSEIFDDQFSVERPDGSNFTLKIRSTKLEDSAMYFCASSSGQGSAMHGYTFGSGTRLTVV.

There are a few counts of this clonotype. The CDR3 loop is CASSSRTTPSTDTQYF. The CDR3 DNA reads as TGTGCCAGCAGTTCCCGGACTACCCCTAGCACAGATACGCAGTATTTT. This chain joins TRBV12-3 or TRBV12-4 and TRBJ2-3; tentatively, D is TRBD2 (6 bases). This CDR3 spans 16 amino acids. With 4 bases removed from V and 0 bases from J, the gap between germline ends came to 14 bases.

The chain joins TRBV4-2 to TRBJ2-1; TRBD2 aligns across 14 bases. Germline V gene lookup returns CDR1 LGHNA and CDR2 YNFKEQ. Trimming took 6 bases from V and 0 from J; bases not matched to a gene: 19. This CDR3 has 22 residues. CDR3 region: CASSPRLTGTSGGPLSYNEQFF. DNA of the CDR3: TGTGCCAGCAGTCCGAGGTTAACCGGGACTAGCGGGGGTCCCCTCTCCTACAATGAGCAGTTCTTC.

The table lists this clonotype with a few counts. The rearrangement links TRBV12-3 or TRBV12-4 to TRBJ2-3; D unresolved. This CDR3 is 14 amino acids long. V lost 5 bases and J 1 base, leaving 10 bases between the germline ends. The CDR3, as DNA: TGTGCCAGCAGTCTTCGACACGGCACAGATACGCAGTATTTT. Amino acid sequence: CASSLRHGTDTQYF.

The chain has TRBV12-3 or TRBV12-4 and TRBJ2-3; tentatively, D is TRBD2 (6 bases). The CDR3 consists of 14 residues. V lost 10 bases to trimming and J lost 6 bases, with 20 bases between them. CDR3 sequence reads: CATRAGWGRDTQYF. CDR3 DNA sequence: TGTGCCACCCGGGCGGGGTGGGGACGGGATACGCAGTATTTT.

CDR3 protein: CAIGPSGVQETQYF. The CDR3, as DNA: TGTGCCATCGGACCGTCAGGAGTCCAAGAGACCCAGTACTTC. The genes are TRBV10-3 and TRBJ2-5; D is unclear. V was trimmed by 8 bases and J by 1 base, leaving 14 bases between them. CDR3 length: 14 amino acids. Germline values: CDR1 ENHRY, CDR2 SYGVKD.

Ten or more counts support this clonotype. The V and J genes are TRBV2 and TRBJ2-7; D not certain. Germline CDR1 reads SNHLY; CDR2 reads FYNNEI. The length of the CDR3 is 10 residues. V shed 8 bases and J shed 1 base, with 3 bases lying between them. The CDR3 DNA follows: TGTGCCAGCGCGTCCTACGAGCAGTACTTC. It is translated as CASASYEQYF.

At least ten counts were recorded for this clonotype. The V and J genes are TRBV4-2 and TRBJ2-1; 7 nucleotides match TRBD2. The CDR3 loop spans 14 amino acids. The germline V gene encodes CDR1 LGHNA and CDR2 YNFKEQ. The V segment lost 1 base and the J segment 9 bases; nucleotides outside the gene matches: 6. CDR3 coding DNA: TGTGCCAGCAGCCAAGTGGGAGGGAGACCTGAGCAGTTCTTC. Amino acids: CASSQVGGRPEQFF.

The CDR3 DNA reads TGTGCCAGCAGCTTGCTGACCGGACCTAACTATGGCTACACCTTC. Its protein product is CASSLLTGPNYGYTF. This rearrangement joins TRBV7-9 to TRBJ1-2; D gene unclear. This CDR3 is built from 15 residues. Germline lookup yields CDR1 SEHNR and CDR2 FQNEAQ (reference sequence). The V and J ends lost 3 bases and 0 bases respectively, with 11 bases between them.

This clonotype was seen more than once but under ten times. The CDR3 DNA reads as TGTGCCAGCAGTTTCCCGCAGGGGGCTTTTTACACCGGGGAGCTGTTTTTT. The encoded protein is CASSFPQGAFYTGELFF. The J gene is TRBJ2-2, the V gene TRBV12-3 or TRBV12-4; 8 bases line up with TRBD1. Trimming removed 3 bases from V and 3 bases from J; junction bases left unmatched: 9. The CDR3 runs 17 residues.

The rearrangement uses TRBV20-1 and TRBJ2-1; TRBD2 is a possible D gene (6 bases). CDR3 length: 13 amino acids. CDR1 and CDR2 from the germline V gene are DFQATT and SNEGSKA (reference sequence). V lost 3 bases and J 8 bases, leaving 14 bases between the germline ends. The CDR3 bases are TGCAGTGCTAGTTACCAGGGAGGCGATGAGCAGTTCTTC. Residues: CSASYQGGDEQFF.

The chain combines TRBV7-2 with TRBJ2-3; no reliable D call. The V end lost 3 bases, the J end lost 8 bases, and 6 bases lay between the germline ends. This CDR3 is built from 11 residues. Germline lookup yields CDR1 SGHTA and CDR2 FQGNSA. The CDR3 loop is CASSFVGTQYF. The DNA of the CDR3 is TGTGCCAGCAGCTTTGTGGGTACGCAGTATTTT.

At least ten counts were recorded for this clonotype. This chain uses TRBV12-3 or TRBV12-4 with TRBJ2-7; D unclear. The CDR3 sequence is 14 residues long. Deletions cut 3 bases from V and 3 bases from J, with 12 bases between. The CDR3 DNA sequence: TGTGCCAGCAGTTTTGTGGGCGCTAACTACGAGCAGTACTTC. This sequence encodes CASSFVGANYEQYF.

This clonotype was detected a few times. The chain is built from TRBV30 and TRBJ1-4, with TRBD1 matching over 7 bases. This CDR3 spans 14 amino acids. The V and J ends lost 0 bases and 7 bases, in that order; junction bases with no gene match: 5. In germline, CDR1 is GTSNPN, CDR2 SVGIG (reference sequence). The CDR3 protein is CAWSVGQGVEKLFF. The CDR3, as DNA: TGTGCCTGGAGTGTGGGGCAGGGGGTTGAAAAACTGTTTTTT.

This clonotype was detected only a few times. This chain uses TRBV10-3 with TRBJ1-5; the D is unclear. This CDR3 spans 15 amino acids. CDR1 is ENHRY and CDR2 is SYGVKD in the germline V gene. The germline V and J ends were trimmed by 0 bases and 6 bases, with 12 bases remaining between them. The CDR3 nucleotides read TGTGCCATCAGTGAGTCGAATAGGGAGACTCAGCCCCAGCATTTT. Amino acids: CAISESNRETQPQHF.

This clonotype has ten or more counts. The rearrangement joins TRBV6-1 to TRBJ1-1; D unresolved. From germline, CDR1 is MNHNS and CDR2 SASEGT. This CDR3 comprises 16 residues. V was shortened by 6 bases and J by 2 bases, with 19 bases between the two germline ends. Written as DNA, the CDR3 is TGTGCCAGCAGCCGGCGGGGAGGGAGAATAAACACTGAAGCTTTCTTT. Protein sequence: CASSRRGGRINTEAFF.

The chain is built from TRBV11-2 and TRBJ2-7; 14 bases are a match to TRBD2. Germline CDR1 reads SGHAT; CDR2 reads FQNNGV. J was trimmed by 5 bases and V by 5 bases; bases with no gene match: 5. The CDR3 covers 15 residues. The CDR3 spells CASSKTSGGVHEQYF. CDR3 DNA: TGTGCCAGCAGCAAGACTAGCGGGGGGGTCCACGAGCAGTACTTC.

The chain employs TRBV12-3 or TRBV12-4 and TRBJ2-3; TRBD2 matches at 10 bases. The CDR3 is made up of 16 amino acids. V was pared by 1 base and J by 4 bases, with 5 bases of the junction left unmatched. The CDR3 DNA follows: TGTGCCAGCAGTTTAGGAAGCGGGGGGGCTTCAGATACGCAGTATTTT. The encoded protein is CASSLGSGGASDTQYF.

This clonotype appeared a few times. Here the CDR3 omits its conserved ending phenylalanine or tryptophan, so a read error is the likely source. Because the CDR3's place on the DNA is in doubt, the DNA is left out and the CDR3 is given as listed by TCRdb. The chain employs TRBV7-2 and TRBJ1-3; the listed D gene, TRBD1, was not tested against the DNA. From its first to its last residue, the CDR3 has 14 amino acids. CDR1 and CDR2 from the germline V gene are SGHTA and FQGNSA. The CDR3 is CASSQGGPSGTFSI.

This clonotype was detected ten times or more. The CDR3 spells CSAEGWLNVYNEQFF. The CDR3 bases are TGCAGCGCCGAGGGGTGGCTGAACGTGTACAATGAGCAGTTCTTC. This chain connects TRBV29-1 to TRBJ2-1, with D perhaps matching TRBD1 or TRBD2 (5 bases each). CDR3 length equals 15 residues. Germline V gives CDR1 SQVTM, CDR2 ANQGSEA. Trimming cost V 7 bases and J 4 bases, with 20 bases left between them.

This clonotype was counted between two and nine times. The chain joins TRBV5-6 to TRBJ1-6; 7 bases are shared with TRBD1. This CDR3 contains 11 residues. Germline V gene data show CDR1 as SGHDT and CDR2 as YYEEEE. The V gene end was trimmed by 4 bases and the J gene end by 14 bases; junction bases not matched to a gene: 3. CDR3 coding DNA: TGTGCCAGCAGCGTACAGGGGACCCTCCACTTT. This codes for CASSVQGTLHF.

This clonotype showed up just a few times. J is TRBJ1-2 and V is TRBV10-3, with no clear D. In germline, CDR1 is ENHRY, CDR2 SYGVKD. The CDR3 length is 12 residues. V was pared by 3 bases and J by 11 bases, with 13 bases between. The CDR3 DNA follows: TGTGCCATCAGTGACCTTCGCTTGGAGTACACCTTC. Translating gives CAISDLRLEYTF.

The chain uses TRBV12-3 or TRBV12-4 and TRBJ2-5, with D possibly being TRBD2 (6 bases). V was shortened by 7 bases and J by 2 bases, with 11 bases between the two germline ends. The CDR3 has 13 amino acids. CDR3 residues: CASTPGGQETQYF. The CDR3 coding sequence is TGTGCCAGCACCCCCGGGGGTCAAGAGACCCAGTACTTC.

Worth noting for this clonotype: A much larger clonotype is one base distant, so this may be a read error. The chain employs TRBV24-1 and TRBJ2-3; D is unclear. Deletions cut 3 bases from V and 2 bases from J, with 5 bases between. Germline CDR1 KGHDR, CDR2 SFDVKD. This CDR3 contains 13 residues. CDR3 sequence (DNA): TGTGCCACCAGTGATGCAATCACAGATACGCAGTATTTT. Its translation: CATSDAITDTQYF.

This clonotype was detected only a few times. The chain links TRBV5-1 to TRBJ1-1, with 10 bases matching TRBD1. This CDR3 spans 13 amino acids. CDR1 is SGHRS, CDR2 YFSETQ, per germline. The V gene end was trimmed by 6 bases and the J gene end by 5 bases; junction bases not matched to a gene: 4. The CDR3 bases are TGCGCCAGCATCGGGACAGGGGTGACTGAAGCTTTCTTT. Translation: CASIGTGVTEAFF. Together with reference TRBV5-1 and TRBJ1-1, the CDR3 gives the full variable domain: KAGVTQTPRYLIKTRGQQVTLSCSPISGHRSVSWYQQTPGQGLQFLFEYFSETQRNKGNFPGRFSGRQFSNSRSEMNVSTLELGDSALYLCASIGTGVTEAFFGQGTRLTVV.

The V gene is TRBV2, the J gene TRBJ2-1, with D maybe TRBD1 (6 bases). The CDR3 is made up of 15 amino acids. Trimming shortened V by 6 bases and J by 4 bases, and 16 bases separated the two germline ends. The V gene's germline CDR1 is SNHLY and CDR2 FYNNEI. The CDR3 reads CASRATGSAYNEQFF. CDR3 bases: TGTGCCAGCAGGGCAACAGGGTCGGCGTACAATGAGCAGTTCTTC.

The chain couples TRBV21-1 to TRBJ2-2; no DNA check was done on the table's D call, TRBD1. TRBV21-1 is annotated as a pseudogene. This CDR3 has 15 amino acids. DNA of the CDR3: TGTGCCAGCAGCAAAGCTGGCGGGGGAGCGGGGGAGCTGTTTTTT. Its translation: CASSKAGGGAGELFF.

On this clonotype itself: The junction shows a germline mismatch at one end, possibly a read error. CDR3 sequence (DNA): TGTGCTAGCAGCTTAGATCAGGCCGGGGAGCTGTTTTTT. Its protein product is CASSLDQAGELFF. This chain joins TRBV7-7 and TRBJ2-2, with D hard to call. CDR1 and CDR2 (germline): SSHAT, FNYEAQ (reference sequence). The CDR3 length is 13 residues.

This clonotype was detected a few times. The CDR3 DNA sequence: TGCAGTGCTAGTCAGAAGACCCCAGGGAATGAAAAACTGTTTTTT. Translation: CSASQKTPGNEKLFF. This chain joins TRBV20-1 and TRBJ1-4, with D maybe TRBD1 (5 bases). The CDR3 totals 15 residues. The ends were cut back, 3 bases at V and 5 bases at J, with 16 bases in the middle. Germline V gene lookup returns CDR1 DFQATT and CDR2 SNEGSKA (reference sequence).